A selection of T cell receptor beta chains follows, all from one sample in a study of neurological immune-mediated disorders. TCRdb re-called the 5' RACE reads through MiXCR, storing one row per CDR3 protein. The sample contains about 22,000 distinct CDR3 sequences, about 9.4% of which appear only once. Sequences were obtained from PBMCs. These receptors were obtained from a woman in her fifties or sixties with HTLV-1-associated myelopathy (HAM/TSP). Each CDR3 is given with its conserved first and last residue. Each record gives: V gene, J gene, D gene, clone size, CDR3 protein, CDR3 DNA. A D gene is named only where the DNA matches it firmly. Some rows mark clone size as missing; the rest say once, few, many or name a class of expanded clone.

V gene: TRBV5-1; J gene: TRBJ2-7; D gene: NA; clone size: many; CDR3 protein: CASSPGDGSYEQYF; CDR3 DNA: TGCGCCAGCAGCCCTGGGGACGGATCCTACGAGCAGTACTTC
V gene: TRBV20-1; J gene: TRBJ1-5; D gene: NA; clone size: many; CDR3 protein: CSAPSWEGQPQHF; CDR3 DNA: TGCAGTGCTCCCAGCTGGGAGGGACAGCCCCAGCATTTT
V gene: TRBV20-1; J gene: TRBJ2-3; D gene: NA; clone size: medium-sized; CDR3 protein: CSARDLGGGTGITDTQYF; CDR3 DNA: TGCAGTGCTAGAGATTTAGGGGGGGGTACTGGTATCACAGATACGCAGTATTTT
V gene: TRBV20-1; J gene: TRBJ2-5; D gene: NA; clone size: medium-sized; CDR3 protein: CSATALTGQETQYF; CDR3 DNA: TGCAGTGCTACCGCACTTACAGGGCAAGAGACCCAGTACTTC
V gene: TRBV7-9; J gene: TRBJ2-4; D gene: NA; clone size: many; CDR3 protein: CASSPNREGGKNIQYF; CDR3 DNA: TGTGCCAGCAGCCCGAACAGGGAGGGAGGCAAAAACATTCAGTACTTC
V gene: TRBV30; J gene: TRBJ1-1; D gene: NA; clone size: many; CDR3 protein: CAWRERENTEAFF; CDR3 DNA: TGTGCCTGGAGGGAAAGGGAGAACACTGAAGCTTTCTTT
V gene: TRBV5-1; J gene: TRBJ2-5; D gene: TRBD2; clone size: NA; CDR3 protein: CASSFPTSGGQETQYF; CDR3 DNA: TGCGCCAGCAGCTTCCCGACTAGCGGGGGGCAAGAGACCCAGTACTTC
V gene: TRBV6-1; J gene: TRBJ1-6; D gene: NA; clone size: many; CDR3 protein: CASSPPGPLHF; CDR3 DNA: TGTGCCAGCAGTCCCCCGGGTCCCCTCCACTTT
V gene: TRBV20-1; J gene: TRBJ2-1; D gene: NA; clone size: medium-sized; CDR3 protein: CSAILMGRDNEQFF; CDR3 DNA: TGCAGTGCCATCCTCATGGGACGCGACAATGAGCAGTTCTTC
V gene: TRBV10-3; J gene: TRBJ2-7; D gene: NA; clone size: many; CDR3 protein: CAISGEEQPPYEQYF; CDR3 DNA: TGTGCCATCAGTGGAGAGGAACAGCCACCGTACGAGCAGTACTTC
V gene: TRBV20-1; J gene: TRBJ1-1; D gene: NA; clone size: medium-sized; CDR3 protein: CSNEKTGNTEAFF; CDR3 DNA: TGCAGCAACGAAAAGACAGGGAACACTGAAGCTTTCTTT
V gene: TRBV12-3/TRBV12-4; J gene: TRBJ2-7; D gene: TRBD1; clone size: many; CDR3 protein: CASSSDRGYEQYF; CDR3 DNA: TGTGCCAGCAGCAGCGACAGGGGCTACGAGCAGTACTTC
V gene: TRBV5-1; J gene: TRBJ1-2; D gene: NA; clone size: many; CDR3 protein: CASSVDGPYGYTF; CDR3 DNA: TGCGCCAGCAGCGTGGACGGCCCCTATGGCTACACCTTC
V gene: TRBV4-2; J gene: TRBJ2-1; D gene: NA; clone size: many; CDR3 protein: CASSQDWQIYNEQFF; CDR3 DNA: TGTGCCAGCAGCCAAGATTGGCAGATTTACAATGAGCAGTTCTTC
V gene: TRBV6-5; J gene: TRBJ1-1; D gene: NA; clone size: many; CDR3 protein: CASSYGRETEAFF; CDR3 DNA: TGTGCCAGCAGTTACGGCAGGGAAACTGAAGCTTTCTTT
V gene: TRBV29-1; J gene: TRBJ1-2; D gene: TRBD1; clone size: many; CDR3 protein: CSVGGQILTGYTF; CDR3 DNA: TGCAGCGTTGGGGGACAGATTTTAACTGGCTACACCTTC
V gene: TRBV7-8; J gene: TRBJ1-1; D gene: NA; clone size: medium-sized; CDR3 protein: CASSLSQGGTEAFF; CDR3 DNA: TGTGCCAGCAGCTTAAGTCAGGGTGGAACTGAAGCTTTCTTT
V gene: TRBV20-1; J gene: TRBJ2-7; D gene: NA; clone size: many; CDR3 protein: CSARAGWVDSYEQYF; CDR3 DNA: TGCAGTGCTAGGGCAGGGTGGGTGGACTCCTACGAGCAGTACTTC
V gene: TRBV12-3/TRBV12-4; J gene: TRBJ2-7; D gene: TRBD2; clone size: many; CDR3 protein: CASSSTPGLDYEQYF; CDR3 DNA: TGTGCCAGCAGTTCCACACCGGGACTAGACTACGAGCAGTACTTC
V gene: TRBV4-1; J gene: TRBJ2-3; D gene: NA; clone size: many; CDR3 protein: CASSLSFQGDTQYF; CDR3 DNA: TGCGCCAGCAGCCTATCATTTCAGGGAGATACGCAGTATTTT
V gene: TRBV20-1; J gene: TRBJ2-1; D gene: TRBD2; clone size: many; CDR3 protein: CSAPRTSGGYYNEQFF; CDR3 DNA: TGCAGTGCTCCCCGGACTAGCGGGGGGTATTACAATGAGCAGTTCTTC
V gene: TRBV9; J gene: TRBJ1-5; D gene: NA; clone size: many; CDR3 protein: CASSVDAVNQPQHF; CDR3 DNA: TGTGCCAGCAGCGTAGATGCAGTCAATCAGCCCCAGCATTTT
V gene: TRBV7-2; J gene: TRBJ2-4; D gene: TRBD1; clone size: many; CDR3 protein: CASSFSNRGQYF; CDR3 DNA: TGTGCCAGCAGCTTCTCTAACAGGGGGCAGTACTTC
V gene: TRBV29-1; J gene: TRBJ1-2; D gene: NA; clone size: many; CDR3 protein: CSVEVNGEKHF; CDR3 DNA: TGCAGCGTTGAAGTAAACGGAGAAAAGCACTTC
V gene: TRBV11-2; J gene: TRBJ2-7; D gene: NA; clone size: many; CDR3 protein: CASSQSTGPYEQYF; CDR3 DNA: TGTGCCAGCAGCCAATCGACTGGGCCCTACGAGCAGTACTTC
V gene: TRBV12-3/TRBV12-4; J gene: TRBJ2-7; D gene: TRBD2; clone size: many; CDR3 protein: CASSFRTSQSNEQYF; CDR3 DNA: TGTGCCAGCAGTTTCCGGACTAGCCAGTCGAACGAGCAGTACTTC
V gene: TRBV7-9; J gene: TRBJ1-1; D gene: NA; clone size: many; CDR3 protein: CASSLPIYTEAFF; CDR3 DNA: TGTGCCAGCAGCCTTCCAATATACACTGAAGCTTTCTTT
V gene: TRBV6-1; J gene: TRBJ2-7; D gene: NA; clone size: many; CDR3 protein: CASSEYRAYEQYF; CDR3 DNA: TGTGCCAGCAGTGAATATAGAGCCTACGAGCAGTACTTC
V gene: TRBV5-1; J gene: TRBJ1-3; D gene: TRBD1; clone size: medium-sized; CDR3 protein: CASSFTGTGRNTIYF; CDR3 DNA: TGCGCCAGCAGCTTCACCGGGACAGGGAGAAACACCATATATTTT
V gene: TRBV5-1; J gene: TRBJ1-5; D gene: NA; clone size: many; CDR3 protein: CASSHRQERSGNQPQHF; CDR3 DNA: TGCGCCAGCAGCCACAGACAGGAACGTTCAGGCAATCAGCCCCAGCATTTT